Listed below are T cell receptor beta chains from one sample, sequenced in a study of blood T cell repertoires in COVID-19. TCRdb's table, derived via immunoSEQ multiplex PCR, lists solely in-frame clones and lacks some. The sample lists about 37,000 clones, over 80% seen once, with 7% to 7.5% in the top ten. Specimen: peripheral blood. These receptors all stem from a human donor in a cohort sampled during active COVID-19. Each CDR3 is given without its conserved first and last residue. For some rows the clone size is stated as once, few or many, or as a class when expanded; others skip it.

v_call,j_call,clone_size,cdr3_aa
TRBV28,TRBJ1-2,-,ASSPGQGGYT
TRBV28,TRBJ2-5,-,ASSLQDRGPETQY
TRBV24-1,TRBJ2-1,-,ATSGSDRTSSYNEQF
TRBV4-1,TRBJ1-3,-,ASSRTGDDTIY
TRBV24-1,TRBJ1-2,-,ATSADNQGFSGYT
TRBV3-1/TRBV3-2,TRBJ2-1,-,ASSQRASLYNEQF
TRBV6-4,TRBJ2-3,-,ASSVQAGSGTDTQY
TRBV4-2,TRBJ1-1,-,ASSQGSEAEAF
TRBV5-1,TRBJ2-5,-,ASSLDSRTGTLKTQY
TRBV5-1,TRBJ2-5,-,ASSRTGRETQY
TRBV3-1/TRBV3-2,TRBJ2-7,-,ASSLKGAYEQY
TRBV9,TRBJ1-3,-,ASSVRDRVSGNTIY
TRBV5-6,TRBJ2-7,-,ASSLARRRGGRHYEQY
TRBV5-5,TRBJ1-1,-,ASRRTGGETVTEAF
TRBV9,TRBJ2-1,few,ASSVWGPNNEQF
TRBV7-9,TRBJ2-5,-,ASSPKGVLRETQY
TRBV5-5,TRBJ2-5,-,ASSAGGQETQY
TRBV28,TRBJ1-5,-,ASSPPGQGGQPQH
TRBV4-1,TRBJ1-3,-,ASSRTVASGNTIY
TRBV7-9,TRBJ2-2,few,ASSLKRQGAQFRTGELF
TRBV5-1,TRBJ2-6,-,ASSVDGARANVLT
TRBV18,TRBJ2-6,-,ASSLKQGYPGANVLT
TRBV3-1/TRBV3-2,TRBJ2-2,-,ASSRAGENTGELF